These T cell receptor beta chains were read from a single sample in a study of blood T cell repertoires in COVID-19. Generated by immunoSEQ multiplex PCR, the TCRdb table keeps only in-frame clones and is missing some. This sample has roughly 170,000 clones, with approximately 80% found just once. Sequencing was carried out using peripheral blood. Receptors were obtained from a human donor in a cohort sampled during active COVID-19. Both conserved end residues are part of each CDR3. Fields, in order: clone size, J gene, V gene, D gene, CDR3 DNA, CDR3 protein. A D gene is named only where the DNA matches it firmly. The listing skips clone size in some rows; elsewhere it reads once, few, many or a size class.

clone_size: .; j_call: TRBJ2-7; v_call: TRBV4-1; d_call: TRBD2; cdr3_nt: TGCGCCAGCAGCCACCCCGGGACTAGGATATACGAGCAGTACTTC; cdr3_aa: CASSHPGTRIYEQYF
clone_size: once; j_call: TRBJ2-7; v_call: TRBV19; d_call: .; cdr3_nt: TGTGCCACCAGTAGGAGGGCCGGGACTTCTTCCTACGAGCAGTACTTC; cdr3_aa: CATSRRAGTSSYEQYF
clone_size: .; j_call: TRBJ2-1; v_call: TRBV5-1; d_call: TRBD2; cdr3_nt: TGCGCCAGCAGCCCTCGGACTAGCGGGGCCTACAATGAGCAGTTCTTC; cdr3_aa: CASSPRTSGAYNEQFF
clone_size: .; j_call: TRBJ1-4; v_call: TRBV2; d_call: .; cdr3_nt: TGTGCCAGCAGTGACGAACGGGGGAGAGGTGAAAAACTGTTTTTT; cdr3_aa: CASSDERGRGEKLFF
clone_size: .; j_call: TRBJ1-5; v_call: TRBV29-1; d_call: .; cdr3_nt: TGCAGCGTTGAAGAGGTTGGGGGCGATCAGCCCCAGCATTTT; cdr3_aa: CSVEEVGGDQPQHF
clone_size: .; j_call: TRBJ1-1; v_call: TRBV4-2; d_call: TRBD1; cdr3_nt: TGTGCCAGCAGCCTGAGACAGGGGAGTACTGAAGCTTTCTTT; cdr3_aa: CASSLRQGSTEAFF
clone_size: once; j_call: TRBJ2-7; v_call: TRBV7-9; d_call: .; cdr3_nt: TGTGCCAGCAGCTTACCACAGGGATCAGCGCGGGACGAGCAGTACTTC; cdr3_aa: CASSLPQGSARDEQYF
clone_size: .; j_call: TRBJ2-7; v_call: TRBV23-1; d_call: .; cdr3_nt: TGCGCCAGGGGGGGAGGGGGACAAGGACCCTACGAGCAGTACTTC; cdr3_aa: CARGGGGQGPYEQYF
clone_size: .; j_call: TRBJ1-2; v_call: TRBV6-1; d_call: .; cdr3_nt: TGTGCCAGCAGTGAATATAATCCAGGATCAGAATATGGCTACACCTTC; cdr3_aa: CASSEYNPGSEYGYTF
clone_size: .; j_call: TRBJ2-7; v_call: TRBV5-5; d_call: TRBD1; cdr3_nt: TGTGCCAGCAGCCCCGACCGGGACAGAAATTACGAGCAGTACTTC; cdr3_aa: CASSPDRDRNYEQYF
clone_size: .; j_call: TRBJ1-1; v_call: TRBV18; d_call: .; cdr3_nt: TGTGCCAGCTCACCAGCGAGGGGGGGAACGAACACTGAAGCTTTCTTT; cdr3_aa: CASSPARGGTNTEAFF
clone_size: few; j_call: TRBJ1-1; v_call: TRBV6-5; d_call: .; cdr3_nt: TGTGCCAGCAGTTACTCGGTAAGGGGGAACACTGAAGCTTTCTTT; cdr3_aa: CASSYSVRGNTEAFF
clone_size: .; j_call: TRBJ2-7; v_call: TRBV9; d_call: .; cdr3_nt: TGTGCCAGCAGCGTAGGTGCGGCGGGGAGCTCCTACGAGCAGTACTTC; cdr3_aa: CASSVGAAGSSYEQYF
clone_size: .; j_call: TRBJ2-2; v_call: TRBV27; d_call: .; cdr3_nt: TGTGCCAGCAGCCCGAGGCTCACTGTGGACAGGAACACCGGGGAGCTGTTTTTT; cdr3_aa: CASSPRLTVDRNTGELFF
clone_size: few; j_call: TRBJ1-1; v_call: TRBV15; d_call: TRBD1; cdr3_nt: TGTGCCACCGGGACAGGGGAAGTGGAAACTGAAGCTTTCTTT; cdr3_aa: CATGTGEVETEAFF
clone_size: once; j_call: TRBJ2-3; v_call: TRBV24-1; d_call: TRBD1; cdr3_nt: TGTGCCACCAGTGATCCGACAGGGTCCTCTAGCACAGATACGCAGTATTTT; cdr3_aa: CATSDPTGSSSTDTQYF
clone_size: .; j_call: TRBJ1-5; v_call: TRBV30; d_call: .; cdr3_nt: TGTGCCTGGAGTGCTTCCTTTGTTGACAGTAAGCCCCAGCATTTT; cdr3_aa: CAWSASFVDSKPQHF
clone_size: .; j_call: TRBJ1-1; v_call: TRBV5-8; d_call: .; cdr3_nt: TGTGCCAGCACCCTGGGCACCGTCACTCTCCTTAGGACTGAAGCTTTCTTT; cdr3_aa: CASTLGTVTLLRTEAFF